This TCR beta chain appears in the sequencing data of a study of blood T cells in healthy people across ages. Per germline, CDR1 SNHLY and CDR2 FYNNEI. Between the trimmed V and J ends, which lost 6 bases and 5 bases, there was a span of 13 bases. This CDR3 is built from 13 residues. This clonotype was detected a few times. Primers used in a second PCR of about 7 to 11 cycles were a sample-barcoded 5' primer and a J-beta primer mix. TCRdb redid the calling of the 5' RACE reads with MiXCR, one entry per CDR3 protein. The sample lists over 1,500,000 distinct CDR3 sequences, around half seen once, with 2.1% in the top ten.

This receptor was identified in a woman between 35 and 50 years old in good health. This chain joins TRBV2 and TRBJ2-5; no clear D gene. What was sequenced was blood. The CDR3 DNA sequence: TGTGCCAGCAGGGCGGCTTCTGGGGAGACCCAGTACTTC. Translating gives CASRAASGETQYF.